These 13 T cell receptor beta chains were all obtained from the same sample, sequenced in a study of shared T cell receptors in the human thymus. Sequencing was performed with immunoSEQ multiplex PCR; in TCRdb, only in-frame clones are kept and a portion is missing. Among roughly 500,000 clones listed, around 82% were seen once. These records were also assigned to another study, of human thymus T cells.

The specimen sequenced was thymocytes. The receptors originated from a boy younger than two with a congenital heart defect.

The chain links TRBV19 to TRBJ2-1; 15 nucleotides agree with TRBD2. Germline CDR1 LNHDA, CDR2 SQIVND (reference sequence). V dropped 7 bases and J dropped 0; count of bases not matched to a gene: 7. This CDR3 region has 18 residues. Written as DNA, the CDR3 is TGTGCCAGTAACGGACTAGCGGGAGGGCCGAGCTCCTACAATGAGCAGTTCTTC. Residues: CASNGLAGGPSSYNEQFF.

The genes are TRBV4-2 and TRBJ1-1; TRBD1 aligns across 7 bases. V shed 1 base, J shed 0 bases, and the junction held 8 bases outside the gene matches. Germline values: CDR1 LGHNA, CDR2 YNFKEQ. The CDR3 totals 17 residues. CDR3 sequence reads: CASSQGTRTGMNTEAFF. As DNA, the CDR3 is TGTGCCAGCAGCCAAGGAACCAGGACAGGAATGAACACTGAAGCTTTCTTT.

The rearrangement links TRBV9 to TRBJ2-3; D is undetermined. Trimming cost V 3 bases and J 5 bases, with 7 bases left between them. CDR3 length equals 12 residues. Germline CDR1 reads SGDLS; CDR2 reads YYNGEE. The CDR3 loop is CASSALLDTQYF. Here the CDR3 DNA reads TGTGCCAGCAGCGCCCTACTAGATACGCAGTATTTT. Supplemented by reference TRBV9 and TRBJ2-3, the full variable domain reads DSGVTQTPKHLITATGQRVTLRCSPRSGDLSVYWYQQSLDQGLQFLIQYYNGEERAKGNILERFSAQQFPDLHSELNLSSLELGDSALYFCASSALLDTQYFGPGTRLTVL.

This rearrangement joins TRBV7-8 to TRBJ1-4, with D perhaps TRBD1 (6 bases). This CDR3 has 15 amino acids. From germline, CDR1 is SGHVS and CDR2 FQNEAQ. V was trimmed by 2 bases and J by 7 bases, leaving 14 bases between them. The CDR3 region has the DNA TGTGCCAGCAGCTTAAGGGGGGGCTTTGGTGAAAAACTGTTTTTT. This gives the protein CASSLRGGFGEKLFF.

The rearrangement uses TRBV4-1 and TRBJ2-5; D is perhaps TRBD2 (6 bases). Between the trimmed V and J ends, which lost 2 bases and 1 base, there was a span of 8 bases. This CDR3 has 14 amino acids. Germline V gene data show CDR1 as MGHRA and CDR2 as YSYEKL. The CDR3 reads CASSQRDFQETQYF. The CDR3 bases are TGCGCCAGCAGCCAACGGGACTTCCAAGAGACCCAGTACTTC.

V gene TRBV6-4 combines with J gene TRBJ2-1; D might be TRBD1 (7 bases). CDR1 MRHNA and CDR2 SNTAGT come from the germline V gene. This CDR3 has 17 residues. Trimming removed 11 bases at V and 7 bases at J, with 30 bases between. The CDR3 DNA sequence: TGTGCCCCAAGGGAGGACAGGCTAGCGCCCAGGTGGAATGAGCAGTTCTTC. This encodes CAPREDRLAPRWNEQFF.

This chain uses TRBV7-9 with TRBJ2-7; 11 nucleotides align to TRBD2. Germline CDR1 SEHNR, CDR2 FQNEAQ (reference sequence). V shed 5 bases and J 4 bases; nucleotides not matched to a gene: 4. This CDR3 spans 14 amino acids. CDR3 protein: CASSEGLAEYEQYF. CDR3 sequence (DNA): TGTGCCAGCAGCGAGGGACTAGCGGAATACGAGCAGTACTTC.

V usage is TRBV18 and J usage is TRBJ2-5; no firm D call. V lost 2 bases, J lost 1 base, and 17 bases lay in between. Germline V gives CDR1 KGHSH, CDR2 LQKENI. CDR3 size: 17 residues. The CDR3 nucleotides read TGTGCCAGCTCACCAGGTGTGCTGGGCCCAACCCAAGAGACCCAGTACTTC. Amino acids: CASSPGVLGPTQETQYF.

CDR3 DNA sequence: TGTGCCAGCACCTGGGGGCAACGTACCGGGGAGCTGTTTTTT. This gives the protein CASTWGQRTGELFF. J is TRBJ2-2 and V is TRBV27; D is perhaps TRBD1 (6 bases). The CDR3 consists of 14 residues. With 7 bases removed from V and 5 bases from J, the gap between germline ends came to 14 bases. The germline CDR1 and CDR2 sequences are MNHEY and SMNVEV (reference sequence).

V gene TRBV4-3 combines with J gene TRBJ2-7; 8 bases line up with TRBD2. The V gene's germline CDR1 is LGHNA and CDR2 YSLEER. J lost 3 bases, V lost 0 bases, and 22 bases had no gene match. This CDR3 contains 21 residues. CDR3: CASSQEIFTSGPGEAYYEQYF. The CDR3 DNA sequence: TGCGCCAGCAGCCAAGAGATTTTCACTAGCGGTCCAGGAGAGGCATACTACGAGCAGTACTTC.

The chain uses TRBV6-6 and TRBJ1-1; D is undetermined. The germline V gene has CDR1 MNHNY and CDR2 SVGAGI (reference sequence). Trimming left V 4 bases short and J 0 bases short, with 6 bases between. CDR3 size: 13 residues. The CDR3 reads CASSFPMNTEAFF. For the CDR3, the DNA is TGTGCCAGCAGTTTTCCTATGAACACTGAAGCTTTCTTT.

The genes are TRBV4-3 and TRBJ2-5; 12 bases line up with TRBD2. Germline V CDR1 and CDR2: LGHNA, YSLEER. J lost 1 base, V lost 2 bases, and 2 bases had no gene match. The CDR3 sequence is 16 residues long. CDR3 coding DNA: TGCGCCAGCAGCCAATTGGGACTAGCGGGCCAAGAGACCCAGTACTTC. Translated: CASSQLGLAGQETQYF.

This sequence joins TRBV5-1 and TRBJ2-5, with TRBD2 matching over 13 bases. CDR1 SGHRS and CDR2 YFSETQ come from the germline V gene. This CDR3 region has 20 residues. V lost 4 bases to trimming and J lost 5 bases; unmatched junction nucleotides: 20. The CDR3 DNA sequence: TGCGCCAGCAGCCAGGGACTAGACACTAGCGGGAGGGTCCCTCGGGAGACCCAGTACTTC. It is translated as CASSQGLDTSGRVPRETQYF. Drawing the rest from reference TRBV5-1 and TRBJ2-5, the complete variable domain is KAGVTQTPRYLIKTRGQQVTLSCSPISGHRSVSWYQQTPGQGLQFLFEYFSETQRNKGNFPGRFSGRQFSNSRSEMNVSTLELGDSALYLCASSQGLDTSGRVPRETQYFGPGTRLLVL.